Presented here are 25 T cell receptor beta chains from one specimen sequenced in a study of Graves' ophthalmopathy and Graves' hyperthyroidism. CDR3 regions of TCR beta were amplified from RNA transcripts. HTBI-primed first-round RT-PCR preceded second-round multiplex PCR. TCRdb fed the multiplex PCR reads into MiXCR, producing one record per CDR3 protein. In the table there are around 1,000,000 distinct CDR3 sequences, about two fifths of which are singletons. What was sequenced was peripheral blood or thyroid tissue (not recorded which). The receptors were sampled from an adult man with Graves' hyperthyroidism.

V usage is TRBV29-1 and J usage is TRBJ2-2; D is uncertain. The CDR3 runs to 13 residues. The V end was cut by 0 bases, the J end by 7 bases, with 9 bases between. Germline V lookup: CDR1 SQVTM, CDR2 ANQGSEA. In DNA, the CDR3 is TGCAGCGTTGAAGAGACGCTTTACGGGGAGCTGTTTTTT. Encoded protein: CSVEETLYGELFF.

The rearrangement joins TRBV7-2 to TRBJ1-2; D is undetermined. The CDR3 is made up of 16 amino acids. Trimming removed 5 bases from V and 6 bases from J, with 22 bases in between. The germline CDR1 and CDR2 sequences are SGHTA and FQGNSA. The CDR3 reads CASSHLPTGGFDGYTF. CDR3 DNA sequence: TGTGCCAGCAGCCACTTACCCACCGGAGGGTTTGATGGCTACACCTTC. Filled out from reference TRBV7-2 and TRBJ1-2, the complete variable domain reads GAGVSQSPSNKVTEKGKDVELRCDPISGHTALYWYRQSLGQGLEFLIYFQGNSAPDKSGLPSDRFSAERTGGSVSTLTIQRTQQEDSAVYLCASSHLPTGGFDGYTFGSGTRLTVV.

The chain links TRBV7-2 to TRBJ2-5, with a possible D match to TRBD2 (6 bases). The germline V gene encodes CDR1 SGHTA and CDR2 FQGNSA. The V gene lost 4 bases and the J gene lost 5 bases, with 23 bases spanning the gap. This CDR3 spans 17 amino acids. In nucleotides, the CDR3 is TGTGCCAGCAGCTCAAAAGGGTGGGAGTTGGGACTGGAGACCCAGTACTTC. The encoded protein is CASSSKGWELGLETQYF.

This clonotype showed up just a few times. The chain uses TRBV9 and TRBJ1-2; possible D gene TRBD1, 5 bases. V dropped 0 bases and J dropped 8 bases, with 20 bases sitting between them. Germline loops: CDR1 SGDLS, CDR2 YYNGEE. This CDR3 has 16 residues. CDR3 coding DNA: TGTGCCAGCAGCGTAGACCCCGATCGACAGTTTAGGGGCTACACCTTC. Protein sequence: CASSVDPDRQFRGYTF.

This clonotype was recorded many times. This sequence joins TRBV2 and TRBJ1-5; D is ambiguous. Germline CDR1 is SNHLY and CDR2 is FYNNEI. V lost 6 bases and J lost 0, with 12 bases in between. This CDR3 comprises 15 residues. The CDR3 DNA follows: TGTGCCAGCAGCCCAAGGGCACATAGCAATCAGCCCCAGCATTTT. Its protein is CASSPRAHSNQPQHF.

This chain connects TRBV3-1 to TRBJ2-5, with D possibly matching TRBD1 (5 bases). Between the trimmed V and J ends, which lost 3 bases and 0 bases, there was a span of 8 bases. The CDR3 extends over 14 amino acids. Germline V gene sequence: CDR1 LGHDT, CDR2 YNNKEL (reference sequence). The CDR3 nucleotides are TGTGCCAGCAGCCATAGACAGAACCAAGAGACCCAGTACTTC. It encodes CASSHRQNQETQYF.

This clonotype has a count of ten or more. This chain joins TRBV29-1 and TRBJ2-2; tentative D call: TRBD2 (7 bases). The V gene's germline CDR1 is SQVTM and CDR2 ANQGSEA. V lost 3 bases to trimming and J lost 4 bases, with 18 bases between them. This CDR3 region has 16 residues. DNA for the CDR3: TGCAGCGTTGAGGGTCGGTCGGGGGGCCGCACCGGGGAGCTGTTTTTT. This codes for CSVEGRSGGRTGELFF.

This clonotype was detected only a few times. The chain is built from TRBV20-1 and TRBJ1-2, with 7 bases matching TRBD1. This CDR3 has 13 amino acids. V lost 2 bases, J lost 8 bases, and 8 bases stayed unmatched. Germline CDR1 reads DFQATT; CDR2 reads SNEGSKA (reference sequence). The CDR3 coding sequence is TGCAGTGCTAGAAAGACAGGGAGGCAAGGCTACACCTTC. Protein sequence: CSARKTGRQGYTF.

This clonotype was recorded once. This chain connects TRBV25-1 to TRBJ2-3; no reliable D call. Trimming removed 3 bases at V and 2 bases at J, with 9 bases between. The germline V gene has CDR1 MGHDK and CDR2 SYGVNS. This CDR3 region has 14 residues. CDR3 sequence: CASSDWGNTDTQYF. As DNA, the CDR3 is TGTGCCAGCAGTGATTGGGGAAACACAGATACGCAGTATTTT. Full variable domain (missing parts from reference TRBV25-1 and TRBJ2-3): EADIYQTPRYLVIGTGKKITLECSQTMGHDKMYWYQQDPGMELHLIHYSYGVNSTEKGDLSSESTVSRIRTEHFPLTLESARPSHTSQYLCASSDWGNTDTQYFGPGTRLTVL.

This clonotype was observed many times. The chain carries TRBV7-8 and TRBJ2-7, with 9 bases fitting TRBD1. This CDR3 has 15 residues. J lost 6 bases, V lost 4 bases, and 10 bases had no gene match. The V gene's germline CDR1 is SGHVS and CDR2 FQNEAQ. The CDR3 loop reads CASSYHRGRKGEQYF. DNA for the CDR3: TGTGCCAGCAGCTACCACAGGGGGCGAAAGGGCGAGCAGTACTTC. The full variable domain, rest sourced from reference TRBV7-8 and TRBJ2-7, is GAGVSQSPRYKVAKRGQDVALRCDPISGHVSLFWYQQALGQGPEFLTYFQNEAQLDKSGLPSDRFFAERPEGSVSTLKIQRTQQEDSAVYLCASSYHRGRKGEQYFGPGTRLTVT.

The chain recombines TRBV2 with TRBJ1-1; D perhaps matches TRBD1 (5 bases). The germline gives CDR1 SNHLY, CDR2 FYNNEI. The CDR3 contains 13 residues. The CDR3 spells CATAGPGNTEAFF. The CDR3 nucleotides are TGTGCAACCGCGGGACCTGGAAACACTGAAGCTTTCTTT.

This clonotype has a count of ten or more. This chain links TRBV10-3 with TRBJ1-3, with D uncertain. Germline V gene data show CDR1 as ENHRY and CDR2 as SYGVKD. V gave up 3 bases and J gave up 4 bases, with 10 bases separating them. The CDR3 length is 14 residues. CDR3: CAISDTAQGNTIYF. As DNA, the CDR3 is TGTGCCATCAGTGATACAGCGCAGGGAAACACCATATATTTT.

This clonotype has at least ten counts. The chain couples TRBV20-1 to TRBJ1-2; D is possibly TRBD1 (5 bases). The CDR3 length is 17 residues. Trimming stripped 0 bases from V and 4 bases from J, with 21 bases between. Germline values: CDR1 DFQATT, CDR2 SNEGSKA (reference sequence). The CDR3 sequence is CSARDSQGDAYSYGYTF. CDR3 in DNA: TGCAGTGCTAGAGATTCGCAGGGTGATGCGTACAGCTATGGCTACACCTTC.

Comment on this clonotype: At one boundary the junction diverges from the germline segment, which might be a read error. V is TRBV2 and J is TRBJ1-1, with D possibly TRBD1 on 6 matching bases. Germline V lookup: CDR1 SNHLY, CDR2 FYNNEI. This CDR3 region has 14 residues. The DNA for the CDR3 is TGTGCCAGCGTCACAGGGTGGCAGAACGCTGAAGCCTTCTTT. This sequence encodes CASVTGWQNAEAFF.

The V call is TRBV3-1, the J call TRBJ1-2; D may be TRBD1 (5 bases). Germline assignment: CDR1 LGHDT and CDR2 YNNKEL (reference sequence). Trimming left V 0 bases short and J 0 bases short, with 14 bases between. The CDR3 has 17 amino acids. CDR3 DNA sequence: TGTGCCAGCAGCCAAGATAGGTTCCGGGACCCTAACTATGGCTACACCTTC. Protein sequence: CASSQDRFRDPNYGYTF. Full variable domain (remainder filled in from reference TRBV3-1 and TRBJ1-2): DTAVSQTPKYLVTQMGNDKSIKCEQNLGHDTMYWYKQDSKKFLKIMFSYNNKELIINETVPNRFSPKSPDKAHLNLHINSLELGDSAVYFCASSQDRFRDPNYGYTFGSGTRLTVV.

The genes are TRBV7-9 and TRBJ2-5, with a possible D match to TRBD1 (6 bases). V was pared by 5 bases and J by 1 base, with 11 bases between. Germline lookup yields CDR1 SEHNR and CDR2 FQNEAQ (reference sequence). The CDR3 runs to 14 residues. CDR3 residues: CASSHPQGQETQYF. The DNA of the CDR3 is TGTGCCAGCAGCCATCCACAGGGCCAAGAGACCCAGTACTTC.

This clonotype was observed a handful of times. The V gene is TRBV5-1, the J gene TRBJ2-7; 11 positions agree with TRBD1. The J segment lost 2 bases and the V segment lost 0 bases, leaving 4 bases of the junction unmatched. Germline V gives CDR1 SGHRS, CDR2 YFSETQ. The length of the CDR3 is 16 residues. For the CDR3, the DNA is TGCGCCAGCAGCTTGGACCGGGACAGGGGGACCTACGAGCAGTACTTC. Translation gives CASSLDRDRGTYEQYF.

About this clonotype: This could be a read error, since a much larger clone is one nucleotide away. Since no conserved phenylalanine or tryptophan closes the CDR3, a read error is the likely cause. The chain employs TRBV2 and TRBJ1-2, with TRBD1 identical over 9 bases. Germline loops: CDR1 SNHLY, CDR2 FYNNEI. The CDR3 is 14 residues long. V lost 1 base, J lost 8 bases, and 5 bases stayed unmatched. The CDR3 sequence is CASSEETGGRGYTL. The CDR3 coding sequence is TGTGCCAGCAGTGAAGAAACAGGGGGCCGCGGCTACACCCTC.

This clonotype was seen ten or more times. CDR3 sequence: CASSIWPGDTEAFF. CDR3 in DNA: TGTGCCAGTAGTATTTGGCCGGGTGACACTGAAGCTTTCTTT. The chain combines TRBV19 with TRBJ1-1, with D unclear. V gave up 3 bases and J gave up 3 bases, with 11 bases separating them. The germline CDR1 and CDR2 sequences are LNHDA and SQIVND (reference sequence). The CDR3 contains 14 residues.

The chain links TRBV28 to TRBJ1-2, with D possibly being TRBD1 (5 bases). Trimming removed 10 bases from V and 8 bases from J, with 20 bases in between. Germline assignment: CDR1 MDHEN and CDR2 SYDVKM. There are 13 residues in the CDR3. CDR3 protein: CATPRWGNEGYTF. The CDR3 DNA is TGTGCCACCCCACGATGGGGGAACGAAGGCTACACCTTC.

This chain links TRBV19 with TRBJ1-2; D may be TRBD1 (6 bases). Looked up from germline, CDR1 is LNHDA and CDR2 is SQIVND (reference sequence). Trimming stripped 3 bases from V and 1 base from J, with 15 bases between. The CDR3 covers 16 residues. The chain's CDR3 is CASSMVDSWGNYGYTF. The CDR3 DNA reads as TGTGCCAGTAGTATGGTGGACAGCTGGGGTAACTATGGCTACACCTTC.

About this clonotype: At one end the junction does not follow the germline gene, possibly because of a read error. In nucleotides, the CDR3 is TGCAGCGTTGAGGGGGGCTCCTTT. Protein product: CSVEGGSF. The chain carries TRBV29-1 and TRBJ1-1, with a possible D match to TRBD1 (6 bases). The CDR3 is made up of 8 amino acids. The germline V gene has CDR1 SQVTM and CDR2 ANQGSEA.

This clonotype was observed a few times. This chain links TRBV4-3 with TRBJ1-2, with 7 bases aligning to TRBD1. The germline gives CDR1 LGHNA, CDR2 YSLEER. The ends lost 4 bases at V and 2 bases at J; junction bases unmatched: 7. The CDR3 totals 15 residues. The CDR3 sequence: CASSLPDRLNYGYTF. The CDR3 region has the DNA TGCGCCAGCAGCCTACCGGACAGGCTAAACTATGGCTACACCTTC.

This clonotype has only a few counts. J is TRBJ2-7 and V is TRBV6-5; 12 bases match TRBD2. The V segment lost 8 bases and the J segment 3 bases; nucleotides outside the gene matches: 2. CDR3 size: 13 residues. From germline, CDR1 is MNHEY and CDR2 SVGAGI. The CDR3 coding sequence is TGTGCCAGCGGACTAGCGGGAATCTACGAGCAGTACTTC. It encodes CASGLAGIYEQYF.

Remarks on this clonotype: One base away lies a much larger clone, so this may be a sequencing read error. The chain couples TRBV4-3 to TRBJ2-7; D is unclear. Deletions cut 0 bases from V and 4 bases from J, with 13 bases between. CDR1 is LGHNA, CDR2 YSLEER, per germline. The CDR3 sequence is 15 residues long. CDR3 amino acids: CASSQDVRWLYEQYF. The CDR3 DNA reads as TGCGCCAGCAGCCAAGATGTCAGGTGGCTGTACGAGCAGTACTTC.